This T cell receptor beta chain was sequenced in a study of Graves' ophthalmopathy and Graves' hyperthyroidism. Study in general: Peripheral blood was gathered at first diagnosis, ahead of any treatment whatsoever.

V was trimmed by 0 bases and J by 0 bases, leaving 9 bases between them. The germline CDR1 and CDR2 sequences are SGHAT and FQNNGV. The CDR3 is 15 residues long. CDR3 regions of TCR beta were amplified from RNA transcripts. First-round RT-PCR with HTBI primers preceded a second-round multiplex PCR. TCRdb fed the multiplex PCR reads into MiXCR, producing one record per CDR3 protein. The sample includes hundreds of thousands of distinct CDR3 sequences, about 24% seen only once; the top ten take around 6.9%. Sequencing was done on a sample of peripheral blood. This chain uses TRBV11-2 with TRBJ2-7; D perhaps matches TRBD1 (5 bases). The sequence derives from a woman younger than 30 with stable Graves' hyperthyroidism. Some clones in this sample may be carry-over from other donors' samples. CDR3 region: CASSLERQGSYEQYF. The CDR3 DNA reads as TGTGCCAGCAGCTTAGAGAGGCAGGGCTCCTACGAGCAGTACTTC. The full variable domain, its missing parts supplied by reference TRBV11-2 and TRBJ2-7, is EAGVAQSPRYKIIEKRQSVAFWCNPISGHATLYWYQQILGQGPKLLIQFQNNGVVDDSQLPKDRFSAERLKGVDSTLKIQPAKLEDSAVYLCASSLERQGSYEQYFGPGTRLTVT.